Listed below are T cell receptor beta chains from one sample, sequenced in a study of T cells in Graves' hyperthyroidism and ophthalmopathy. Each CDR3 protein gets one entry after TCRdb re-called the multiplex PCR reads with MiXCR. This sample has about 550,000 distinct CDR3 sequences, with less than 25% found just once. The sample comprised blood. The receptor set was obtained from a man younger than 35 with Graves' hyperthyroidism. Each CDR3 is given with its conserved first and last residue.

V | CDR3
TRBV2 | CASSAQGRSYQPQHF
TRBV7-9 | CASSRAVTGANVLTF
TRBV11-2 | CASSLGVTGVYNSPLHF
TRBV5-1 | CASGPGGPNQPQHF
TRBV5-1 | CASSRGQPPGELFF
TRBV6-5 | CASKRGYYGYTF
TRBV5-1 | CASRTDREAGYGYTF
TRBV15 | CATSHQRGEGYTF
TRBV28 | CASLLNYGYTF
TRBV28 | CASKSFSGTPNTGELFF
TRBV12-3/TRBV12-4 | CASSFGTGGFEQYF
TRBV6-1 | CASSGQGMNTEAFF
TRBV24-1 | CATSDLTGLGYTF
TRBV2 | CASSENGGVYGYTF
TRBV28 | CASSSPGQGLGEQYF
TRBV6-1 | CATVGHLQEAQYF
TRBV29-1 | CSVDDRYNYGYTF
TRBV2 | CARKRGGATGELFF
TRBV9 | CASSLSPGENTGELFF
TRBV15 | CATSSPAGAIQPQHF
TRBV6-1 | CASSEAAGPNTEAFF
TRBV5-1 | CASSRDSPVNYGYTF
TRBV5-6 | CASSFDRFGELFF